Sequencing of this TCR beta chain was carried out in a study of CD8 T cells in ankylosing spondylitis (dated by TCRdb to about 2017). Notes on the research overall: The study set out to find disease-linked TCR variants by profiling T cell receptor beta repertoires in ankylosing spondylitis patients and healthy donors. The whole study cohort included 108 healthy donors and 20 to 30 ankylosing spondylitis patients. Peripheral blood samples were taken, and synovial fluid was additionally collected from ankylosing spondylitis patients.

Ten or more counts support this clonotype. There is no known antigen for this receptor. There are no base qualities to consult, and no much larger clone falls within one base. For sequencing, an Illumina HiSeq 2500 was employed. Quantitative 5'-RACE with molecular barcodes was used to prepare TCR beta libraries. In the source study's methods: A new computational method, built on a probabilistic model of VDJ rearrangement, was used to identify disease-linked TCR variants. TCRdb reprocessed the public reads (quality trimming at Q25 with fastp, clone calling with MiXCR) and kept in-frame beta chains. Merged by CDR3 protein, the rows form single entries marked with the most common genes and DNA. The V and J calls come from TCRdb's annotation, not from the publication. Counted in this sample were some 800,000 distinct CDR3 sequences; 12% of them appeared once. 0.51% of the sample rests with the top ten.

Per the germline V gene, KGHSH is the CDR1 and LQKENI is the CDR2. From the cysteine up to the phenylalanine, the CDR3 has a length of 13 residues. The DNA shown is the 39-base CDR3, in frame from base 1. Trimming leaves V shorter by 5 bases and J shorter by 8 bases, with the junction holding 2 bases beyond the gene matches. General conclusions and limits of the study: The disease-linked clones were reported to be significantly enriched in matched synovial fluid samples from ankylosing spondylitis patients. In peripheral blood, the disease-linked clones were found at relatively low frequencies and had a CD8+ phenotype. Some motif variants were previously reported in synovial fluid and blood of reactive arthritis patients, suggesting common disease-initiation mechanisms. A TCR beta motif of eight highly homologous amino acid variants appeared characteristic of blood from ankylosing spondylitis patients.

The clonotype comes from a male donor with ankylosing spondylitis. The rearrangement joined TRBV18 to TRBJ1-6, with 8 middle bases fitting TRBD1. The sequencing input was blood, either unsorted or a sorted T cell fraction (not recorded which). The sequence in DNA is TGTGCCAGCTCAACAGGGGGAGATTCACCCCTCCACTTT. The resulting protein is CASSTGGDSPLHF.